This T cell receptor (beta chain) was retrieved from a study of T cell responses to AZD1222 COVID-19 vaccine. Whole-study results and caveats: It was only six AZD1222 recipients who were seropositive at baseline. Spike regions recognized by vaccine-associated CD4 TCRs spanned the protein, led by 160-218 and 743-854. A mostly white British donor set with more females was recruited, and clonal diversity was possibly underestimated.

Germline V gives CDR1 KGHSH, CDR2 LQKENI. The V end was cut by 6 bases, the J end by 1 base, with 15 bases between. The CDR3 has 15 residues. Clones were read by immunoSEQ multiplex PCR, and TCRdb kept only the in-frame ones, dropping some. The sample includes more than 95,000 clones, about 89% of them seen just once. Concerning this clone: Antigen: not known.

The sequencing here drew on peripheral blood, taken 28 days after the second dose of the MenACWY control vaccine. The sequence derives from an adult who received the MenACWY meningococcal vaccine as a control. The chain recombines TRBV18 with TRBJ1-1; D is perhaps TRBD1 (6 bases). The CDR3 reads CASSERGGRNTEAFF. CDR3 sequence (DNA): TGTGCCAGCTCTGAAAGGGGGGGGCGGAACACTGAAGCTTTCTTT.